This T cell receptor (beta chain) is from a study of regulatory T cells in long-lasting Graves disease (dated by TCRdb to about 2021). Context from the whole study: To count as having persistent Graves' disease, a patient had to have received antithyroid drug treatment for over 5 years with TSH receptor autoantibodies remaining persistently positive. The study was registered as a clinical trial and conducted in China. On average, persistent Graves' disease patients in the clinical cohort had been on antithyroid drugs for about 9.3 years. Peripheral blood TCR sequencing and RNA sequencing compared persistent Graves' disease patients with newly diagnosed Graves' disease patients. A total of about 33 samples underwent TCR sequencing, from roughly 13 patients with persistent Graves' disease and 20 patients with newly diagnosed Graves' disease. What the work shows at the level of the full study, not this receptor alone: Only the TCR beta chain was sequenced and analyzed. Preferential use of TRBV28, TRBJ1-2 and TRBJ2-5 was observed in persistent disease, whereas TRBV20-1 and TRBJ2-1 were favored in newly diagnosed disease. The study examined only peripheral blood because the primary lesion, thyroid tissue, could not be accessed. Compared with newly diagnosed patients, persistent Graves' disease patients had lower TCR Shannon entropy and fewer highly expanded clones, which suggests clonal expansion. The authors noted that the small sample size was a limitation that may lower accuracy. Patients with persistent disease shared more public clonotypes (about 2,900) than newly diagnosed patients did (more than 900).

The CDR1 and CDR2 encoded by the germline V gene (reference sequence) are DFQATT and SNEGSKA. Including the terminal cysteine and phenylalanine, the CDR3 comprises 16 residues. The kept DNA is CDR3 alone, 48 bases in frame from the first base. Unmatched junction bases come to 5, with V trimmed by 0 bases and J by 0 bases. The library was made by multiplex PCR. Instrument on record: Illumina HiSeq 4000. To build TCR beta libraries, CDR3 regions were amplified by Arm-PCR using iRepertoire HTBI primers. PCR products were gel purified before sequencing. The authors' pipeline ran thus. A total of fewer than 80 TRBV and 14 TRBJ segments were identified across samples and were used for gene usage analysis of CDR3 amino acid clonotypes. COPE and FqMerger were used to merge filtered high-quality paired reads into contigs. Contigs were aligned with BLAST to IMGT TRBV, TRBD and TRBJ reference genes, and CDR3 was defined per IMGT. Any clonotype with a frequency above 0.1% was classified as a highly expanded clone. Shannon entropy was used to measure repertoire diversity, and the Gini coefficient was used to measure V-J evenness. A clonotype found in more than one individual was treated as public. In-frame beta chains were kept once TCRdb had trimmed the public reads at Q25 with fastp and called clones with MiXCR. Rows with one shared CDR3 protein collapse into an entry with the most common genes and DNA. The V and J calls were not made by the authors but by TCRdb's processing. Within this sample are roughly 500,000 distinct CDR3 sequences, with 20% to 25% of them counted one time only. The ten largest clones capture about an eighth of the sample.

Reading the label with the study, this specimen's time point is: persistent/refractory GD, antithyroid drugs over 5 years with positive TRAb. For both TCR sequencing and RNA sequencing, RNA was extracted from PBMCs using TRIzol. Graves' disease was diagnosed according to American Thyroid Association guidelines. Recruitment of patients was carried out at an endocrinology department in Xi'an, China. Each patient gave about 8.1 milliliters of peripheral blood, collected in an EDTA anticoagulant tube. Ficoll Paque Plus density gradient separation was used to isolate PBMCs, and no further T cell sorting was done. An Agilent 2100 Bioanalyzer and agarose gel were used to assess RNA quality, and a NanoDrop 2000 was used to measure RNA concentration. Remarks on this clonotype: Its binding antigen is unknown. No clone much larger than this one lies a single base away; base qualities are absent.

The chain joins TRBV20-1 to TRBJ2-4; 7 junctional bases match TRBD2. The sample in question was peripheral blood mononuclear cells (PBMCs), obtained when the disease was refractory, from a patient treated with antithyroid drugs. The receptor comes from a female donor with Graves disease. The nucleotide sequence reads as follows: TGCAGTGCTAGAGACGTTAGCGGGTTAGCCAAAAACATTCAGTACTTC. It specifies CSARDVSGLAKNIQYF.